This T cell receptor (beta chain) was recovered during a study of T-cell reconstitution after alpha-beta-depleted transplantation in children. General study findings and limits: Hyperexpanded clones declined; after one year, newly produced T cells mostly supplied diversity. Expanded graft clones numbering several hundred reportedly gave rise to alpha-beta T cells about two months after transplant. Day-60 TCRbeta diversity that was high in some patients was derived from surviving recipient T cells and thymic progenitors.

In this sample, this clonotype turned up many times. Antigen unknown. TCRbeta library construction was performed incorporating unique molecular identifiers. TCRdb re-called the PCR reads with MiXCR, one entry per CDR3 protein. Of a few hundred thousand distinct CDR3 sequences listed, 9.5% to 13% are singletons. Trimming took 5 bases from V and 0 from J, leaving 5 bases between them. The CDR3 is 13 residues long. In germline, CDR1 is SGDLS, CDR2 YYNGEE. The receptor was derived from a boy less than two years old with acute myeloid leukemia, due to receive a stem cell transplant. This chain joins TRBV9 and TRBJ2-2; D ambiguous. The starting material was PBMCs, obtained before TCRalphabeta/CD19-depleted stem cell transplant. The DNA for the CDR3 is TGTGCCAGCAGACAGTCGAACACCGGGGAGCTGTTTTTT. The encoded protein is CASRQSNTGELFF.